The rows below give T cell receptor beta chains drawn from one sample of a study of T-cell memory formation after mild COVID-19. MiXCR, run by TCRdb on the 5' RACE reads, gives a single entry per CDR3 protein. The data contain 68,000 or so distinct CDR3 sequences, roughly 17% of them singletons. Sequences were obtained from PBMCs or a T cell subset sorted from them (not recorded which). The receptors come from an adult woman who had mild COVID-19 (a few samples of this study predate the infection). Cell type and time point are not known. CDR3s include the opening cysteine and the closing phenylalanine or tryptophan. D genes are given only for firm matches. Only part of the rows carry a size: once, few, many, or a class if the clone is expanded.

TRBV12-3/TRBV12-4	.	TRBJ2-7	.	CASSLTANYEQYF	TGTGCCAGCAGTTTGACTGCCAACTACGAGCAGTACTTC
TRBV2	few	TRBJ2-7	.	CASSEAYFRETEQYF	TGTGCCAGCAGTGAAGCGTATTTTCGGGAAACCGAGCAGTACTTC
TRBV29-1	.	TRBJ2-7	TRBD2	CSVDGTSGGNSYEQYF	TGCAGCGTCGATGGGACTAGCGGGGGGAACTCCTACGAGCAGTACTTC
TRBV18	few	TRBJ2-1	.	CASSSDSPGRGNEQFF	TGTGCCAGCTCATCGGACAGTCCGGGACGGGGAAATGAGCAGTTCTTC
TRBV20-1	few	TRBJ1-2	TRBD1	CSADPGQHNYGYTF	TGCAGTGCCGACCCGGGACAGCACAATTATGGCTACACCTTC
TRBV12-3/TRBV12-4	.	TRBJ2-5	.	CASGHGVRRETQYF	TGTGCCAGCGGCCACGGCGTTCGGCGAGAGACCCAGTACTTC
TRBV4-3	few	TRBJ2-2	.	CASSQDRSRTGELFF	TGCGCCAGCAGCCAAGATAGGAGCAGGACCGGGGAGCTGTTTTTT
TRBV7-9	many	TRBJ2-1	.	CASSSRDGSSYNEQFF	TGTGCCAGCAGCTCTCGGGACGGGAGCTCCTACAATGAGCAGTTCTTC
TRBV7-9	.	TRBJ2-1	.	CASSLVVLYGGDAPFF	TGTGCCAGCAGCTTAGTAGTTTTATACGGGGGCGATGCCCCGTTCTTC
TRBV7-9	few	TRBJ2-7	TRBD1	CASSLSVTGGYEQYF	TGTGCCAGCAGCTTATCGGTGACAGGGGGGTACGAGCAGTACTTC
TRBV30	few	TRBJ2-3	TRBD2	CAWSPSGGAGDTQYF	TGTGCCTGGAGTCCGAGCGGGGGGGCGGGAGATACGCAGTATTTT
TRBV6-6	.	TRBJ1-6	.	CASSLQGSASPLHF	TGTGCCAGCAGTCTACAGGGATCTGCATCACCCCTCCACTTT
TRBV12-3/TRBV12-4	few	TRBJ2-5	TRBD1	CASSPHGTGGQETQYF	TGTGCCAGCAGTCCCCATGGGACAGGGGGCCAGGAGACCCAGTACTTC
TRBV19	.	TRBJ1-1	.	CASSITDNGRTEAFF	TGTGCCAGTAGTATCACCGACAATGGCAGGACTGAAGCTTTCTTT
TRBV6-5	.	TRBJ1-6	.	CASHQPGSPLHF	TGTGCCAGCCACCAGCCGGGCTCACCCCTCCACTTT
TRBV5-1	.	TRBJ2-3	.	CASSLESRITDTQYF	TGCGCCAGCAGCTTGGAATCCCGGATCACAGATACGCAGTATTTT
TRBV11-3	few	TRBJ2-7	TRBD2	CASSSGLAGAGYEQYF	TGTGCCAGCAGCTCCGGACTAGCGGGAGCCGGCTACGAGCAGTACTTC
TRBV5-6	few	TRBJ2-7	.	CASSPDTGPYEQYF	TGTGCCAGCAGCCCCGACACCGGCCCCTACGAGCAGTACTTC
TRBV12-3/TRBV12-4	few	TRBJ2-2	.	CASSFFEGLGSNGGELFF	TGTGCCAGCAGTTTTTTTGAGGGCTTGGGCTCTAACGGCGGGGAGCTGTTTTTT
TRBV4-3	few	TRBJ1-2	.	CASSQGRQTNYGYTF	TGCGCCAGCAGCCAGGGTCGACAGACGAACTATGGCTACACCTTC
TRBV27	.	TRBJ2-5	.	CASSLQWREETQYF	TGTGCCAGCAGTCTTCAGTGGCGGGAAGAGACCCAGTACTTC
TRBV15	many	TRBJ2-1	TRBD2	CATSRVASGGDEQFF	TGTGCCACCAGCAGAGTTGCTAGCGGGGGGGATGAGCAGTTCTTC
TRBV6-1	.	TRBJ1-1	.	CATRQANTEAFF	TGTGCCACCAGACAGGCGAACACTGAAGCTTTCTTT
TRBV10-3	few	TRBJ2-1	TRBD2	CAISLRVLLAGALYNEQFF	TGTGCCATCAGCCTACGCGTCCTTCTAGCGGGAGCTCTCTACAATGAGCAGTTCTTC
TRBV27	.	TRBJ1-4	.	CASSATGKGGEKLFF	TGTGCCAGCAGTGCCACAGGGAAGGGTGGTGAAAAACTGTTTTTT
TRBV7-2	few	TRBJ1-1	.	CASSSTQEMNTEAFF	TGTGCCAGCAGCTCGACTCAGGAGATGAACACTGAAGCTTTCTTT
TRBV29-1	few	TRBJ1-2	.	CSVQTNLHGYTF	TGCAGCGTCCAGACTAACCTCCATGGCTACACCTTC
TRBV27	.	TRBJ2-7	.	CASSPRGTAYEQYF	TGTGCCAGCAGTCCTCGGGGAACCGCCTACGAGCAGTACTTC
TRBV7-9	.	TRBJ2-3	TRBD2	CASSPREGDTQYF	TGTGCCAGCAGCCCGCGGGAGGGGGATACGCAGTATTTT
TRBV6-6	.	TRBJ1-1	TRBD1	CASSSWTGYTEAFF	TGTGCCAGCAGTTCCTGGACAGGGTATACTGAAGCTTTCTTT
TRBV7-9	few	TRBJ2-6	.	CASSLGQGMAGANVLTF	TGTGCCAGCAGCTTAGGTCAGGGAATGGCCGGGGCCAACGTCCTGACTTTC
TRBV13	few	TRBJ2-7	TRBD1	CASSRDSIFEQYF	TGTGCCAGCAGCCGGGACAGCATTTTCGAGCAGTACTTC
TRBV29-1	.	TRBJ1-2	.	CSVGGVYGYTF	TGCAGCGTGGGGGGGGTCTATGGCTACACCTTC
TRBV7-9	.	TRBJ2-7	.	CASSGGTYEQYF	TGTGCCAGCAGCGGGGGGACCTACGAGCAGTACTTC
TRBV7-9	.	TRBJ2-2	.	CASSLRALTGELFF	TGTGCCAGCAGCTTAAGGGCTCTGACCGGGGAGCTGTTTTTT
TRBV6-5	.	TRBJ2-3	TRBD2	CASSSLAGGSTDTQYF	TGTGCCAGCAGTTCCCTAGCGGGAGGGAGTACAGATACGCAGTATTTT
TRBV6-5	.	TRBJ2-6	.	CASRGSGANVLTF	TGTGCCAGCAGAGGTTCTGGGGCCAACGTCCTGACTTTC
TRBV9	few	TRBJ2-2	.	CASSARTGGNTGELFF	TGTGCCAGCAGCGCTAGGACCGGAGGGAACACCGGGGAGCTGTTTTTT
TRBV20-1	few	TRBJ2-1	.	CSARDPAGVYNEQFF	TGCAGTGCTAGAGATCCGGCAGGGGTCTACAATGAGCAGTTCTTC
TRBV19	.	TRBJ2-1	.	CASGFLLPNEQFF	TGTGCCAGCGGCTTCCTACTTCCCAATGAGCAGTTCTTC
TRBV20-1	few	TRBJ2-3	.	CSATSYSEEADTQYF	TGCAGTGCTACCTCTTATTCGGAGGAAGCAGATACGCAGTATTTT